The 23 T cell receptor beta chains below all came from one sample that was sequenced in a study of post-analysis software for immune sequencing data. Study-level findings and limits: Four to six TRBV segments appeared more often in patients than in controls, and TRBV5-6, TRBV5-1 and TRBV20-1 were among these.

No antigen is known for these receptors. The TCR beta cDNA libraries carried unique molecular identifiers. TCRdb reprocessed the PCR reads with MiXCR, giving one entry per CDR3 protein. The data contain 350,000 to 500,000 distinct CDR3 sequences, 39% of them seen just once; the ten biggest clones take up approximately 7.7%. Specimen: blood. Receptors originate from a girl aged 2 to 9 with multiple sclerosis.

The chain is built from TRBV7-8 and TRBJ2-5, with 12 bases identical to TRBD2. J gave up 1 base and V 5 bases, and 2 bases lay outside the gene matches. CDR1 and CDR2 from the germline V gene are SGHVS and FQNEAQ. This CDR3 is 15 amino acids long. CDR3 sequence reads: CASSGLAGFQETQYF. The CDR3 bases are TGTGCCAGCAGCGGACTAGCGGGGTTCCAAGAGACCCAGTACTTC.

The genes are TRBV18 and TRBJ2-1; D unclear. The germline V gene has CDR1 KGHSH and CDR2 LQKENI. V was trimmed by 0 bases and J by 4 bases, leaving 4 bases between them. The CDR3 contains 13 residues. The CDR3 loop is CASSPPVYNEQFF. In nucleotides, the CDR3 is TGTGCCAGCTCACCACCTGTATACAATGAGCAGTTCTTC.

This clonotype occurred a few times. The chain links TRBV6-2 or TRBV6-3 to TRBJ2-3; TRBD2 agrees at 8 bases. V shed 2 bases and J 3 bases; nucleotides not matched to a gene: 4. This CDR3 region has 15 residues. The germline CDR1 and CDR2 sequences are MNHEY and SVGEGT. The CDR3 here is CASSYGREGTDTQYF. The CDR3 region has the DNA TGTGCCAGCAGTTACGGCCGGGAGGGTACAGATACGCAGTATTTT.

J is TRBJ1-2 and V is TRBV28, with D tentatively TRBD1 (5 bases). Germline CDR1 reads MDHEN; CDR2 reads SYDVKM. The V gene lost 6 bases and the J gene lost 8 bases, with 13 bases spanning the gap. This CDR3 spans 12 amino acids. The DNA for the CDR3 is TGTGCCAGCAGGAAGACAGTGGAAGGCTACACCTTC. Translated: CASRKTVEGYTF.

The chain carries TRBV20-1 and TRBJ2-1; 10 nucleotides match TRBD2. V was clipped by 0 bases and J by 7 bases; unmatched bases: 12. CDR3 length: 17 residues. CDR1 DFQATT and CDR2 SNEGSKA come from the germline V gene (reference sequence). The CDR3 here is CSARDQRLAGAWNEQFF. For the CDR3, the DNA is TGCAGTGCTAGAGATCAGCGGCTAGCGGGAGCTTGGAATGAGCAGTTCTTC.

The chain employs TRBV12-3 or TRBV12-4 and TRBJ1-1; 9 bases map to TRBD1. CDR3 size: 17 residues. V was clipped by 6 bases and J by 1 base; unmatched bases: 12. DNA of the CDR3: TGTGCCAGCAGCACCAGGGACCTGGGACAGGGGAACACTGAAGCTTTCTTT. Its protein is CASSTRDLGQGNTEAFF.

The V gene is TRBV6-2 or TRBV6-3, the J gene TRBJ2-4; the D is unclear. The CDR3 spans 14 residues. Germline CDR1 is MNHEY and CDR2 is SVGEGT. The V end was cut by 6 bases, the J end by 6 bases, with 15 bases between. CDR3: CASSLVARRNIQYF. The CDR3 bases are TGTGCCAGCAGCTTGGTTGCTCGAAGAAACATTCAGTACTTC.

This clonotype was picked up a small number of times. The J gene is TRBJ1-6, the V gene TRBV7-6; D is undetermined. Germline assignment: CDR1 SGHVS and CDR2 FNYEAQ. CDR3 length: 17 amino acids. Between the trimmed V and J ends, which lost 6 bases and 5 bases, there was a span of 20 bases. The chain's CDR3 is CASSWTGVGSHNSPLHF. CDR3 in DNA: TGTGCCAGCAGTTGGACTGGGGTAGGATCCCATAATTCACCCCTCCACTTT.

The genes are TRBV29-1 and TRBJ1-1; D is perhaps TRBD1 (6 bases). There are 14 residues in the CDR3. CDR1 and CDR2 (germline): SQVTM, ANQGSEA. V lost 7 bases to trimming and J lost 5 bases, with 20 bases between them. In DNA form, the CDR3 reads TGCAGCGCCCGAGAGTCTGGGGGCAGGACTGAAGCTTTCTTT. It is translated as CSARESGGRTEAFF.

This chain uses TRBV30 with TRBJ1-2; D gene ambiguous. This CDR3 spans 13 amino acids. Germline values: CDR1 GTSNPN, CDR2 SVGIG (reference sequence). V dropped 0 bases and J dropped 8 bases, with 13 bases sitting between them. The CDR3 region has the DNA TGTGCCTGGAGTGTAACCACACAGCTGGGCTACACCTTC. Translated, it gives CAWSVTTQLGYTF.

The chain combines TRBV21-1 with TRBJ2-7; no check of the table's D call, TRBD1, against the DNA was made. TRBV21-1 is labeled a pseudogene. The CDR3 spans 17 residues. The CDR3 bases are TGTGCCAGCAGCAAAGCCCTGGGTGGCGGGCCCCCTTACGAGCAGTACTTC. The encoded protein is CASSKALGGGPPYEQYF.

The chain couples TRBV28 to TRBJ1-6; D gene unclear. Germline CDR1 MDHEN, CDR2 SYDVKM. Trimming took 3 bases from V and 8 from J, leaving 17 bases between them. This CDR3 has 16 residues. The CDR3 DNA reads TGTGCCAGCAGTTTCCTGAGAATTGCACGGCATTCACCCCTCCACTTT. Protein: CASSFLRIARHSPLHF.

The CDR3 nucleotides are TGTGCCAGCAGTGTAGGACTAGCGGGGCCCTACGGGCAGTACTTC. Translating gives CASSVGLAGPYGQYF. This rearrangement joins TRBV28 to TRBJ2-4; 12 bases are shared with TRBD2. V shed 5 bases and J 13 bases; nucleotides not matched to a gene: 12. Per the germline V gene, CDR1 is MDHEN and CDR2 is SYDVKM. There are 15 residues in the CDR3.

The chain couples TRBV27 to TRBJ1-6, with D perhaps matching TRBD1 (5 bases). Trimming left V 5 bases short and J 7 bases short, with 15 bases between. CDR1 and CDR2 from the germline V gene are MNHEY and SMNVEV (reference sequence). The CDR3 loop spans 15 amino acids. The CDR3, as DNA: TGTGCCAGCAGTGTCCAGGGCGCGAAGAATTCACCCCTCCACTTT. This translates into CASSVQGAKNSPLHF.

The rearrangement links TRBV5-4 to TRBJ2-7; 8 bases agree with TRBD2. CDR3 length equals 14 residues. The V segment lost 4 bases and the J segment 4 bases; nucleotides outside the gene matches: 7. Germline V gene lookup returns CDR1 SGHNT and CDR2 YYREEE (reference sequence). CDR3 sequence reads: CASSPRGGVYEQYF. The CDR3 nucleotides are TGTGCCAGCAGCCCCCGGGGGGGCGTGTACGAGCAGTACTTC.

The chain links TRBV29-1 to TRBJ1-2, with unresolved D. Germline V gene data show CDR1 as SQVTM and CDR2 as ANQGSEA. The ends were cut back, 3 bases at V and 0 bases at J, with 11 bases in the middle. The CDR3 has 14 residues. CDR3 loop: CSVDDGGSNYGYTF. DNA of the CDR3: TGCAGCGTTGATGATGGCGGTTCTAACTATGGCTACACCTTC.

As regards this clonotype: An end of the junction does not agree with germline; a read error may underlie this. The genes are TRBV29-1 and TRBJ2-5; 7 nucleotides line up with TRBD1. CDR3 length equals 14 residues. CDR1 is SQVTM, CDR2 ANQGSEA, per germline. The CDR3 protein is CSVALQGGPEEQHF. CDR3 sequence (DNA): TGCAGCGTTGCGCTCCAAGGGGGCCCGGAGGAGCAGCACTTC. Full variable domain (rest looked up from reference TRBV29-1 and TRBJ2-5): SAVISQKPSRDICQRGTSLTIQCQVDSQVTMMFWYRQQPGQSLTLIATANQGSEATYESGFVIDKFPISRPNLTFSTLTVSNMSPEDSSIYLCSVALQGGPEEQHFGPGTRLLVL.

CDR3 residues: CSVDRTSGNNEQFF. The CDR3 DNA is TGCAGCGTCGACCGGACTAGCGGAAACAATGAGCAGTTCTTC. This chain connects TRBV29-1 to TRBJ2-1, with 10 bases aligning to TRBD2. The CDR3 length is 14 residues. Germline CDR1 reads SQVTM; CDR2 reads ANQGSEA. V gave up 6 bases and J gave up 5 bases; unmatched junction bases: 7.

V usage is TRBV9 and J usage is TRBJ2-3; D remains unclear. Trimming took off 0 bases at V and 5 bases at J, with 4 bases between the two ends. The germline CDR1 and CDR2 sequences are SGDLS and YYNGEE. The length of the CDR3 is 12 residues. CDR3 DNA sequence: TGTGCCAGCAGCGTAGGGCTAGATACGCAGTATTTT. Translated, it gives CASSVGLDTQYF.

In its sample, this clonotype was seen a few times. The gene calls are TRBV6-5 and TRBJ1-4; a possible D gene is TRBD1 (5 bases). The CDR3 is 15 residues long. Germline lookup yields CDR1 MNHEY and CDR2 SVGAGI. The V end was cut by 0 bases, the J end by 7 bases, with 12 bases between. The CDR3 sequence is CASSYSAGKGEKLFF. The CDR3, as DNA: TGTGCCAGCAGTTACTCCGCAGGGAAGGGTGAAAAACTGTTTTTT.

The chain links TRBV7-2 to TRBJ1-1; maybe TRBD1 (6 bases). Trimming removed 7 bases at V and 0 bases at J, with 24 bases between. Germline V gene data show CDR1 as SGHTA and CDR2 as FQGNSA. The CDR3 is 18 amino acids. The CDR3 sequence: CASNSQRWGRIMNTEAFF. The CDR3 DNA reads as TGTGCCAGCAACTCCCAACGCTGGGGGCGGATAATGAACACTGAAGCTTTCTTT.

This clonotype was counted only a few times. This chain links TRBV9 with TRBJ2-3; 12 bases agree with TRBD2. The CDR3 sequence is 18 residues long. The ends lost 0 bases at V and 2 bases at J; junction bases unmatched: 7. Germline CDR1 SGDLS, CDR2 YYNGEE. CDR3 sequence: CASSVVGRTSGDTDTQYF. CDR3 nucleotides: TGTGCCAGCAGCGTAGTGGGAAGGACTAGCGGGGACACAGATACGCAGTATTTT. The full variable domain, with the rest looked up from reference TRBV9 and TRBJ2-3, is DSGVTQTPKHLITATGQRVTLRCSPRSGDLSVYWYQQSLDQGLQFLIQYYNGEERAKGNILERFSAQQFPDLHSELNLSSLELGDSALYFCASSVVGRTSGDTDTQYFGPGTRLTVL.

J is TRBJ1-1 and V is TRBV2; D is unclear. V gave up 6 bases and J gave up 8 bases, with 10 bases separating them. The CDR3 is 11 amino acids. Germline values: CDR1 SNHLY, CDR2 FYNNEI. The CDR3 loop reads CASSRDGEAFF. The CDR3 DNA reads as TGTGCCAGCAGCCGCGACGGCGAAGCTTTCTTT.